This T cell receptor beta chain is drawn from a study of OX40 agonist ivuxolimab in advanced cancers. Background on the study: Of the participants, 40% to 50% had some prior anti-PD-1, anti-PD-L1 or anti-CTLA-4 therapy, which was allowed. A partial response was reached by three patients: one with hepatocellular carcinoma and two with cutaneous melanoma. Study results and caveats: Individuals who were partial responders at 0.1-3.0 mg/kg had clonal expansion that ranked among the lowest. Low normalized T-cell clonal expansion also characterized some of the nonresponders.

Libraries were prepared by immunoSEQ multiplex PCR; TCRdb keeps only in-frame clonotypes and omits some of them. The sample includes 50,000 to 65,000 clones, approximately 86% of them seen just once. As concerns this clone: Its matching antigen is unknown.

The germline V gene encodes CDR1 MNHEY and CDR2 SVGAGI. Deletions cut 6 bases from V and 0 bases from J, with 15 bases between. This CDR3 contains 15 residues. The TCR was taken from an adult with an advanced solid tumor such as melanoma, head and neck, liver or kidney cancer. The V call is TRBV6-5, the J call TRBJ2-7; D remains ambiguous. Sequences were derived from CD4+ or CD8+ T cells sorted from blood, sampled in a trial of the OX40 agonist ivuxolimab. DNA for the CDR3: TGTGCCAGCAGCCGCGCTACCAGGAGCTCCTACGAGCAGTACTTC. It yields the protein CASSRATRSSYEQYF.